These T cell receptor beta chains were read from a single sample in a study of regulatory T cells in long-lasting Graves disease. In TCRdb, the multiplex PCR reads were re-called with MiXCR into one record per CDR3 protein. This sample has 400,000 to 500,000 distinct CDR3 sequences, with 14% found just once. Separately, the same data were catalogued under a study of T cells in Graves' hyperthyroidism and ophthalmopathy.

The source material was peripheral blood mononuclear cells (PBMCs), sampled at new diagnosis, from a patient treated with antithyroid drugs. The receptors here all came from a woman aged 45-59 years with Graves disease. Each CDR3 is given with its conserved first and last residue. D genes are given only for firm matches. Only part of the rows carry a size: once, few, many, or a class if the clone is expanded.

CASSYTGVGANVLTF	TGTGCCAGCAGCTACACAGGGGTTGGGGCCAACGTCCTGACTTTC	TRBV7-9	-	TRBD1	TRBJ2-6
CASSALRETGYEQYF	TGTGCCAGCAGTGCCCTACGAGAGACAGGCTACGAGCAGTACTTC	TRBV6-1	-	-	TRBJ2-7
CSVPTGTGVGEKLFF	TGCAGCGTTCCGACCGGGACAGGGGTAGGCGAAAAACTGTTTTTT	TRBV29-1	many	TRBD1	TRBJ1-4
CASSPGHQPQHF	TGTGCCAGCTCTCCGGGGCATCAGCCCCAGCATTTT	TRBV19	few	-	TRBJ1-5
CASGSWETYEQYF	TGTGCCAGCGGGAGTTGGGAGACCTACGAGCAGTACTTC	TRBV11-2	many	-	TRBJ2-7
CSAGTEETQYF	TGCAGCGCCGGGACAGAAGAGACCCAGTACTTC	TRBV29-1	few	TRBD1	TRBJ2-5
CASSPPAGAPYEQYF	TGTGCCAGCTCACCACCGGCAGGGGCCCCCTACGAGCAGTACTTC	TRBV18	many	-	TRBJ2-7
CASNEGPHGNQPQHF	TGTGCCAGCAACGAAGGGCCCCACGGCAATCAGCCCCAGCATTTT	TRBV2	many	-	TRBJ1-5
CASSPNGDSTDTQYF	TGTGCCAGCTCACCAAACGGGGATAGCACAGATACGCAGTATTTT	TRBV18	few	-	TRBJ2-3
CASTTAGAVHEQYF	TGTGCCAGCACTACAGCGGGAGCGGTCCACGAGCAGTACTTC	TRBV6-2/TRBV6-3	many	TRBD2	TRBJ2-7
CASSPDRGRTEAFF	TGTGCCAGCAGCCCCGACAGGGGTCGCACTGAAGCTTTCTTT	TRBV12-3/TRBV12-4	-	TRBD1	TRBJ1-1
CASSLIGTSAHNEQFF	TGTGCCAGCAGCCTTATTGGGACTAGCGCCCACAATGAGCAGTTCTTC	TRBV5-6	many	TRBD2	TRBJ2-1
CAWSVGLAGMGEQFF	TGTGCCTGGAGTGTAGGGCTAGCGGGAATGGGTGAGCAGTTCTTC	TRBV30	many	TRBD2	TRBJ2-1
CASRKGGSGETQYF	TGTGCCAGCAGGAAGGGCGGGAGCGGTGAGACCCAGTACTTC	TRBV6-1	many	TRBD2	TRBJ2-5
CAWSSDPAQTQYF	TGTGCCTGGAGTAGCGACCCTGCGCAGACCCAGTACTTC	TRBV30	-	-	TRBJ2-5
CASSQDATGNQPQHF	TGTGCCAGCAGCCAAGATGCGACAGGGAATCAGCCCCAGCATTTT	TRBV3-1	-	TRBD1	TRBJ1-5
CASSELGSQGAETQYF	TGTGCCAGCAGTGAATTGGGCAGCCAAGGGGCAGAGACCCAGTACTTC	TRBV6-2/TRBV6-3	-	-	TRBJ2-5
CASSLTGHQPQHF	TGTGCCAGCAGCTTGACGGGTCATCAGCCCCAGCATTTT	TRBV5-6	-	-	TRBJ1-5
CASSQAGQGPLAQYF	TGTGCCAGCAGCCAAGCGGGACAGGGCCCCTTAGCGCAGTACTTC	TRBV3-1	-	TRBD1	TRBJ2-7
CASSSGSFPYEQYF	TGTGCCAGCAGCAGTGGATCATTCCCCTACGAGCAGTACTTC	TRBV5-5	few	-	TRBJ2-7
CASSWGQGSTGELFF	TGTGCCAGCAGCTGGGGACAGGGTAGTACCGGGGAGCTGTTTTTT	TRBV5-5	few	TRBD1	TRBJ2-2
CASSLGGQVVDIQYF	TGCGCCAGCAGCTTGGGCGGACAGGTGGTGGACATTCAGTACTTC	TRBV5-1	many	TRBD1	TRBJ2-4
CASIEKLGLAAHTDTQYF	TGTGCCAGCATAGAAAAATTAGGACTAGCGGCCCACACAGATACGCAGTATTTT	TRBV2	many	TRBD2	TRBJ2-3
CASSISRGSYNEQFF	TGTGCCAGTAGTATCTCAAGGGGCTCCTACAATGAGCAGTTCTTC	TRBV19	few	-	TRBJ2-1
CAGSPSGDTGELFF	TGTGCCGGCAGCCCCAGTGGGGACACCGGGGAGCTGTTTTTT	TRBV28	-	-	TRBJ2-2
CASSVASDYEQYF	TGTGCCAGCAGCGTAGCTAGCGACTACGAGCAGTACTTC	TRBV9	-	-	TRBJ2-7
CSEVGSGTSGGGFNEQFF	TGCAGCGAGGTCGGGAGTGGGACTAGCGGGGGGGGTTTCAATGAGCAGTTCTTC	TRBV29-1	many	TRBD2	TRBJ2-1
CASRPYDRVSEQFF	TGTGCCAGCAGACCCTACGACAGGGTAAGTGAGCAGTTCTTC	TRBV5-6	few	TRBD1	TRBJ2-1
CASSPLGGRGTDTQYF	TGTGCCAGCAGCCCTCTGGGCGGGAGGGGCACAGATACGCAGTATTTT	TRBV6-1	many	TRBD2	TRBJ2-3
CATPFGWGGNEQFF	TGTGCCACCCCTTTTGGGTGGGGGGGCAATGAGCAGTTCTTC	TRBV6-1	many	TRBD2	TRBJ2-1
CASSLGPGNPTDTQYF	TGTGCCAGCAGCTTAGGCCCGGGAAATCCCACAGATACGCAGTATTTT	TRBV7-8	many	-	TRBJ2-3
CASSLLGPTSTDTQYF	TGTGCCAGCAGCTTGCTCGGGCCTACTAGCACAGATACGCAGTATTTT	TRBV5-6	few	-	TRBJ2-3
CASSPRGAEGTYEQYFGPGYTF	-	TRBV7-9	-	-	TRBJ1-2
CASSFRQGYDTQYF	TGCGCCAGCAGCTTCCGACAGGGATACGATACGCAGTATTTT	TRBV5-1	few	TRBD1	TRBJ2-3